What follows are 11 T cell receptor beta chains derived from one specimen sequenced in a study of cytomegalovirus exposure and HLA in healthy donors. In the PCR, 60 Vbeta and 13 Jbeta primers were used. TCRdb's copy holds only in-frame clones and misses some; the assay was immunoSEQ multiplex PCR. Of about 170,000 clones detected, approximately 88% appear once; the ten largest clones hold roughly 1.2%. The specimen sequenced was PBMCs. These receptor sequences come from a boy aged 2 to 9 in good health and CMV-seronegative.

This clone has just one count. The J gene is TRBJ2-5, the V gene TRBV27; 9 nucleotides align to TRBD2. The CDR3 is 16 residues long. Germline trimming cut 4 bases from V and 4 bases from J; bases unmatched to any gene: 10. CDR1 is MNHEY, CDR2 SMNVEV, per germline (reference sequence). The CDR3 region is CASSSTRGRALETQYF. CDR3 nucleotides: TGTGCCAGCAGTTCGACCCGCGGGAGGGCCTTAGAGACCCAGTACTTC.

The V call is TRBV27, the J call TRBJ2-2; 7 nucleotides agree with TRBD1. CDR1 and CDR2 (germline): MNHEY, SMNVEV (reference sequence). The junction had 10 bases not matched to a gene; V was cut back by 5 bases and J by 10 bases. The CDR3 is made up of 14 amino acids. The CDR3 here is CASSPPRQGAELFF. Here the CDR3 DNA reads TGTGCCAGCAGTCCGCCCCGACAGGGCGCGGAGCTGTTTTTT.

The chain recombines TRBV6-5 with TRBJ2-1; the match to TRBD2 covers 7 bases. CDR1 MNHEY and CDR2 SVGAGI come from the germline V gene. Trimming cost V 2 bases and J 9 bases; bases outside gene matches: 10. This CDR3 has 15 residues. CDR3 region: CASSYAIAGFGEQFF. Written as DNA, the CDR3 is TGTGCCAGCAGTTACGCGATAGCGGGCTTCGGTGAGCAGTTCTTC.

This chain connects TRBV4-1 to TRBJ2-7, with TRBD2 identical over 7 bases. The trim removed 1 base at V and 2 bases at J, leaving 5 bases unmatched. CDR3 length: 15 amino acids. CDR1 and CDR2 (germline): MGHRA, YSYEKL. In DNA form, the CDR3 reads TGCGCCAGCAGCCAAGGGGTACGGGGGGCCTACGAGCAGTACTTC. Translated, it gives CASSQGVRGAYEQYF.

The chain recombines TRBV30 with TRBJ1-6, with D possibly being TRBD1 (6 bases). CDR1 and CDR2 from the germline V gene are GTSNPN and SVGIG (reference sequence). The CDR3 is made up of 13 amino acids. V was clipped by 4 bases and J by 7 bases, with 11 bases between them. The CDR3 sequence: CAWTGAGNSPLHF. The CDR3 DNA reads TGTGCCTGGACAGGGGCAGGGAATTCACCCCTCCACTTT.

The chain is built from TRBV11-2 and TRBJ1-2; TRBD1 agrees at 8 bases. Trimming at V came to 5 bases and at J to 8 bases, leaving 13 bases not matched to a gene. The CDR3 spans 15 residues. Per germline, CDR1 SGHAT and CDR2 FQNNGV. The CDR3 bases are TGTGCCAGCAGCCCACCTAACAGGGGGGCGGAAGGCTACACCTTC. It specifies CASSPPNRGAEGYTF. Based on the CDR3 plus reference TRBV11-2 and TRBJ1-2, the full variable domain is EAGVAQSPRYKIIEKRQSVAFWCNPISGHATLYWYQQILGQGPKLLIQFQNNGVVDDSQLPKDRFSAERLKGVDSTLKIQPAKLEDSAVYLCASSPPNRGAEGYTFGSGTRLTVV.

The V and J genes are TRBV19 and TRBJ1-2; D unclear. The V and J ends lost 5 bases and 7 bases respectively, with 17 bases between them. Germline V gene lookup returns CDR1 LNHDA and CDR2 SQIVND (reference sequence). This CDR3 is built from 14 residues. CDR3 sequence: CASSLQVDGSGYTF. The CDR3 DNA reads TGTGCCAGTAGTCTCCAGGTAGATGGGTCTGGCTACACCTTC. Based on the CDR3 plus reference TRBV19 and TRBJ1-2, the full variable domain is DGGITQSPKYLFRKEGQNVTLSCEQNLNHDAMYWYRQDPGQGLRLIYYSQIVNDFQKGDIAEGYSVSREKKESFPLTVTSAQKNPTAFYLCASSLQVDGSGYTFGSGTRLTVV.

The J gene is TRBJ2-2, the V gene TRBV10-3, with 13 bases matching TRBD2. Germline V gives CDR1 ENHRY, CDR2 SYGVKD. V shed 4 bases and J 4 bases; nucleotides not matched to a gene: 9. The CDR3 contains 18 residues. DNA for the CDR3: TGTGCCATCAGTGGGACTAGCGGGGGCGCTAGGGGCACCGGGGAGCTGTTTTTT. Amino acid sequence: CAISGTSGGARGTGELFF.

V is TRBV18 and J is TRBJ1-4, with D possibly being TRBD1 (5 bases). V was clipped by 6 bases and J by 8 bases, with 16 bases between them. CDR1 KGHSH and CDR2 LQKENI come from the germline V gene. This CDR3 is 14 amino acids long. The CDR3: CASSTNRLGEKLFF. CDR3 DNA: TGTGCCAGCTCGACCAACAGGCTGGGGGAAAAACTGTTTTTT.

The rearrangement joins TRBV9 to TRBJ1-2; no reliable D call. This CDR3 comprises 14 residues. The V gene lost 4 bases and the J gene lost 4 bases, with 14 bases spanning the gap. The V gene's germline CDR1 is SGDLS and CDR2 YYNGEE. The CDR3 protein is CASSPGISSYGYTF. Written as DNA, the CDR3 is TGTGCCAGCAGCCCCGGGATTTCGTCCTATGGCTACACCTTC.

The chain has TRBV4-2 and TRBJ2-5; TRBD1 is a possible D gene (6 bases). In germline, CDR1 is LGHNA, CDR2 YNFKEQ. V shed 1 base and J shed 0 bases, with 9 bases lying between them. The CDR3 loop spans 15 amino acids. The CDR3 protein is CASSQVYRDQETQYF. The CDR3, as DNA: TGTGCCAGCAGCCAAGTGTACAGGGACCAAGAGACCCAGTACTTC.